Listed below are T cell receptor beta chains from one sample, sequenced in a study of blood T cells in healthy people across ages. From the 5' RACE reads, TCRdb called clonotypes with MiXCR, one entry per CDR3 protein. The sample yields about 1.4 million distinct CDR3 sequences, 45% to 70% seen once. The sequencing input was blood. The origin of the receptors is a man aged 18 to 29 in good health. Both conserved end residues are part of each CDR3. D genes are given only for firm matches. The size entry is marked missing in some rows and otherwise reads once, few, many or a size class.

D	size	V	J	DNA	CDR3
NA	NA	TRBV6-1	TRBJ1-1	TGTGCCATCGGACGTAACATGAACACTGAAGCTTTCTTT	CAIGRNMNTEAFF
NA	NA	TRBV12-5	TRBJ1-1	TGTGCTAGTGGTCCCGGGGGATGGGACGCTGAAGCTTTCTTT	CASGPGGWDAEAFF
TRBD1	few	TRBV20-1	TRBJ1-2	TGCAGTGCTAGGGACAGGTGGAGAAACTATGGCTACACCTTC	CSARDRWRNYGYTF
TRBD2	NA	TRBV4-2	TRBJ2-1	TGTGCCAGCAGCCAAGTACGGCTAGCGGGGCCCGGGGAGCAGTTCTTC	CASSQVRLAGPGEQFF
NA	NA	TRBV7-9	TRBJ2-7	TGTGCCAGCAGCCCCCCTATGGCACTCTCCTACGAGCAGTACTTC	CASSPPMALSYEQYF
NA	NA	TRBV4-1	TRBJ2-4	TGCGCCAGCAGCCTCCAAGGAGGAGCCAAAAACATTCAGTACTTC	CASSLQGGAKNIQYF
NA	NA	TRBV5-1	TRBJ2-7	TGCGCCAGCAGCTTGGGGACCCTCGTCGGCCCGGGGAACTACGAGCAGTACTTC	CASSLGTLVGPGNYEQYF
NA	NA	TRBV29-1	TRBJ2-7	TGCAGCGTCACAACAGGGAGATACTACGAGCAGTACTTC	CSVTTGRYYEQYF
NA	NA	TRBV4-1	TRBJ1-3	TGCGCCAGCAGCCAAGGTCGGGGAAGCTCTGGAAACACCATATATTTT	CASSQGRGSSGNTIYF
TRBD1	NA	TRBV12-3/TRBV12-4	TRBJ2-7	TGTGCCAGCAGTCGCGAATTCCGGGACAGGGCCTACGAGCAGTACTTC	CASSREFRDRAYEQYF
NA	NA	TRBV3-1	TRBJ2-1	TGTGCCAGCAGCCACCTGGGATCCTACAATGAGCAGTTCTTC	CASSHLGSYNEQFF
NA	NA	TRBV29-1	TRBJ2-3	TGCAGCGTTGATCGGGCCAGTAGCACAGATACGCAGTATTTT	CSVDRASSTDTQYF
TRBD2	many	TRBV27	TRBJ2-3	TGTGCCAGCAGCTTAGGGACTAGCGGCACAGATACGCAGTATTTT	CASSLGTSGTDTQYF
NA	NA	TRBV9	TRBJ1-2	TGTGCCAGCAGCGTAGATGGTGTTTGGTATGGCTACACCTTC	CASSVDGVWYGYTF